The 25 T cell receptor beta chains below come from one sample, sequenced in a study of blood T cell repertoires in COVID-19. Measured with immunoSEQ multiplex PCR; TCRdb has only the in-frame clones, and not every one. In the table there are about 180,000 clones, roughly 86% of which are singletons. Source material: peripheral blood. Receptor source: a man in his forties with active or convalescent COVID-19.

The chain uses TRBV2 and TRBJ2-4; TRBD1 is a possible D gene (6 bases). Germline V CDR1 and CDR2: SNHLY, FYNNEI. Trimming took 4 bases from V and 0 from J, leaving 16 bases between them. The CDR3 has 17 amino acids. In nucleotides, the CDR3 is TGTGCCAGCAGTGTTTTGACAGGACAATTAGCCAAAAACATTCAGTACTTC. This encodes CASSVLTGQLAKNIQYF.

This rearrangement joins TRBV7-8 to TRBJ2-1, with a weak D call TRBD2 (5 bases). Per germline, CDR1 SGHVS and CDR2 FQNEAQ. The CDR3 is 18 amino acids. V was shortened by 4 bases and J by 1 base, with 20 bases between the two germline ends. In DNA form, the CDR3 reads TGTGCCAGCAGCTCCCTAAGGCGTATGACGGGGTCCTACAATGAGCAGTTCTTC. Amino acids: CASSSLRRMTGSYNEQFF.

J is TRBJ1-5 and V is TRBV15; a possible D gene is TRBD1 (5 bases). The V gene lost 2 bases and the J gene lost 3 bases, with 11 bases spanning the gap. Per germline, CDR1 LNHNV and CDR2 YYDKDF (reference sequence). This CDR3 has 15 residues. In DNA form, the CDR3 reads TGTGCCACCAGCAGAACGACAGACGACAATCAGCCCCAGCATTTT. It codes for CATSRTTDDNQPQHF.

The gene calls are TRBV6-6 and TRBJ2-3; D gene unclear. Germline V gene sequence: CDR1 MNHNY, CDR2 SVGAGI (reference sequence). Deletions cut 6 bases from V and 6 bases from J, with 13 bases between. The CDR3 loop spans 13 amino acids. In DNA, the CDR3 is TGTGCCAGCAGCCCTAAGGCTAGGGATACGCAGTATTTT. Amino acid sequence: CASSPKARDTQYF.

J is TRBJ2-6 and V is TRBV6-5; no definite D call. V gave up 6 bases and J gave up 0 bases, with 3 bases separating them. The CDR3 totals 13 residues. Germline V gene lookup returns CDR1 MNHEY and CDR2 SVGAGI. DNA for the CDR3: TGTGCCAGCAGGAGCTCTGGGGCCAACGTCCTGACTTTC. Amino acid sequence: CASRSSGANVLTF.

This clone showed up just once. V is TRBV27 and J is TRBJ1-6, with a possible D match to TRBD1 (6 bases). Trimming stripped 5 bases from V and 8 bases from J, with 13 bases between. The CDR3 contains 14 residues. Germline assignment: CDR1 MNHEY and CDR2 SMNVEV (reference sequence). CDR3 sequence: CASSLAGADSPLHF. The CDR3 DNA follows: TGTGCCAGCAGTCTAGCGGGGGCTGATTCACCCCTCCACTTT.

The chain has TRBV12-5 and TRBJ2-1; D is unresolved. Trimming removed 3 bases at V and 4 bases at J, with 10 bases between. Germline V CDR1 and CDR2: LGHNT, FRNRAP. The CDR3 covers 14 residues. CDR3 region: CASGLDPRYNEQFF. The CDR3 nucleotides read TGTGCTAGTGGTTTAGACCCTAGATACAATGAGCAGTTCTTC.

The V call is TRBV5-4, the J call TRBJ2-1; 12 nucleotides align to TRBD2. With 3 bases clipped from V and 0 bases from J, the junction kept 1 base outside the gene matches. Germline V gene sequence: CDR1 SGHNT, CDR2 YYREEE (reference sequence). The CDR3 contains 16 residues. The CDR3 reads CASSSSGGDSYNEQFF. CDR3 DNA sequence: TGTGCCAGCAGCTCTAGCGGGGGGGACTCCTACAATGAGCAGTTCTTC.

The V call is TRBV7-9, the J call TRBJ1-5; tentative D call: TRBD1 (5 bases). Germline values: CDR1 SEHNR, CDR2 FQNEAQ (reference sequence). This CDR3 comprises 14 residues. V lost 8 bases and J 1 base, leaving 12 bases between the germline ends. The CDR3 loop is CASSRGESNQPQHF. Here the CDR3 DNA reads TGTGCCAGCTCACGGGGGGAGAGCAATCAGCCCCAGCATTTT.

This chain joins TRBV5-6 and TRBJ1-1, with D possibly TRBD1 on 5 matching bases. The germline V gene encodes CDR1 SGHDT and CDR2 YYEEEE. The CDR3 is 14 amino acids. The germline V and J ends were trimmed by 4 bases and 0 bases, with 10 bases remaining between them. The CDR3 protein is CASSPGHMNTEAFF. The DNA of the CDR3 is TGTGCCAGCAGCCCAGGACATATGAACACTGAAGCTTTCTTT.

The chain combines TRBV7-3 with TRBJ2-3; D is unresolved. The V end lost 5 bases, the J end lost 4 bases, and 13 bases lay between the germline ends. Per germline, CDR1 SGHTA and CDR2 FQGTGA. The CDR3 is made up of 14 amino acids. The CDR3 reads CASSASMGPDTQYF. The CDR3 DNA sequence: TGTGCCAGCAGCGCGTCGATGGGCCCAGATACGCAGTATTTT.

This sequence joins TRBV11-2 and TRBJ2-7; TRBD2 matches 8 bases. Per germline, CDR1 SGHAT and CDR2 FQNNGV. With 1 base clipped from V and 3 bases from J, the junction kept 5 bases outside the gene matches. CDR3 size: 15 residues. The CDR3 reads CASSLGAGGIYEQYF. The CDR3 coding sequence is TGTGCCAGCAGCTTAGGGGCGGGGGGCATCTACGAGCAGTACTTC.

The gene calls are TRBV28 and TRBJ2-2, with D maybe TRBD1 (7 bases). V was trimmed by 7 bases and J by 3 bases, leaving 15 bases between them. Germline V gene data show CDR1 as MDHEN and CDR2 as SYDVKM. This CDR3 has 15 amino acids. The CDR3 bases are TGTGCCAGCACCGGAGGGGGCCTGGACACCGGGGAGCTGTTTTTT. It is translated as CASTGGGLDTGELFF. Full variable domain (outside the CDR3, taken from reference TRBV28 and TRBJ2-2): DVKVTQSSRYLVKRTGEKVFLECVQDMDHENMFWYRQDPGLGLRLIYFSYDVKMKEKGDIPEGYSVSREKKERFSLILESASTNQTSMYLCASTGGGLDTGELFFGEGSRLTVL.

This clone was counted a few times. The chain uses TRBV9 and TRBJ1-2; maybe TRBD1 (5 bases). Germline V gene lookup returns CDR1 SGDLS and CDR2 YYNGEE. The CDR3 consists of 14 residues. V was clipped by 0 bases and J by 3 bases, with 9 bases between them. The DNA of the CDR3 is TGTGCCAGCAGCGTAGGGAGGGGAGACTATGGCTACACCTTC. This sequence encodes CASSVGRGDYGYTF.

The V call is TRBV9, the J call TRBJ2-3, with TRBD2 identical over 8 bases. The CDR3 sequence is 18 residues long. The V gene end was trimmed by 7 bases and the J gene end by 5 bases; junction bases not matched to a gene: 21. Germline-derived CDR1 and CDR2 are SGDLS and YYNGEE. In DNA form, the CDR3 reads TGTGCCAGCTCCCGAGGCGTGGCGGGGGGCTTTTGGGAAGATACGCAGTATTTT. Encoded protein: CASSRGVAGGFWEDTQYF.

The chain has TRBV12-3 or TRBV12-4 and TRBJ1-2; D is uncertain. CDR3 length: 12 residues. With 3 bases removed from V and 4 bases from J, the gap between germline ends came to 6 bases. The CDR3 loop reads CASSLLAYGYTF. The DNA for the CDR3 is TGTGCCAGCAGTTTGCTGGCCTATGGCTACACCTTC.

This chain connects TRBV11-1 to TRBJ2-7; 7 positions agree with TRBD1. The CDR3 consists of 13 residues. The V gene end was trimmed by 5 bases and the J gene end by 5 bases; junction bases not matched to a gene: 6. The germline gives CDR1 SGHAT, CDR2 FQDESV (reference sequence). The CDR3 sequence: CASSLDRVHEQYF. CDR3 bases: TGTGCCAGCAGCCTTGACAGGGTCCACGAGCAGTACTTC.

The chain has TRBV2 and TRBJ2-2; D may be TRBD1 (6 bases). This CDR3 has 21 amino acids. V gave up 6 bases and J gave up 7 bases, with 36 bases separating them. The germline V gene has CDR1 SNHLY and CDR2 FYNNEI. The CDR3 protein is CASSRKDRRKQKAWSLGELFF. The CDR3, as DNA: TGTGCCAGCAGCCGAAAGGACAGAAGAAAGCAGAAGGCCTGGTCCCTCGGGGAGCTGTTTTTT.

The chain has TRBV27 and TRBJ1-6; 9 nucleotides align to TRBD1. The germline CDR1 and CDR2 sequences are MNHEY and SMNVEV (reference sequence). This CDR3 comprises 14 residues. V trimming: 5 bases; J trimming: 10 bases; junction bases outside the gene matches: 6. DNA of the CDR3: TGTGCCAGCAGTCCACGGACAGGGGAGTCACCCCTCCACTTT. Protein: CASSPRTGESPLHF.

The chain has TRBV11-2 and TRBJ1-3; possibly TRBD1 for D (5 bases). The ends were cut back, 5 bases at V and 0 bases at J, with 14 bases in the middle. This CDR3 has 16 amino acids. The germline CDR1 and CDR2 sequences are SGHAT and FQNNGV. CDR3 sequence (DNA): TGTGCCAGCAGCACAGCTGGGGCCTTCTCTGGAAACACCATATATTTT. As protein: CASSTAGAFSGNTIYF.

The CDR3 bases are TGTGCCAGCTCACCACTAGGGGGCCTGTACACTGAAGCTTTCTTT. This sequence encodes CASSPLGGLYTEAFF. The V and J genes are TRBV18 and TRBJ1-1, with 7 bases that match TRBD1. Germline CDR1 reads KGHSH; CDR2 reads LQKENI. The CDR3 spans 15 residues. After removal of 1 base from V and 3 bases from J, the junction contained 5 bases not matched to a gene.

This clone has a single count. CDR3 bases: TGTGCCAGTAGCAGGACAGGAGCACGAAGTAATCAGCCCCAGCATTTT. This encodes CASSRTGARSNQPQHF. The chain uses TRBV19 and TRBJ1-5; TRBD1 aligns across 7 bases. V was pared by 6 bases and J by 4 bases, with 12 bases of the junction left unmatched. The CDR3 length is 16 residues. Germline CDR1 and CDR2: LNHDA and SQIVND (reference sequence).

V usage is TRBV30 and J usage is TRBJ2-2; TRBD1 agrees at 7 bases. The V and J ends lost 2 bases and 4 bases, in that order; junction bases with no gene match: 10. CDR1 and CDR2 (germline): GTSNPN, SVGIG (reference sequence). The CDR3 totals 16 residues. The CDR3 reads CAWSPPGQVVTGELFF. Here the CDR3 DNA reads TGTGCCTGGAGTCCACCCGGACAGGTGGTCACCGGGGAGCTGTTTTTT.

In nucleotides, the CDR3 is TGTGCCAGCAGACCCTCGACAGGGGGCTATGGCTACACCTTC. Its protein product is CASRPSTGGYGYTF. V usage is TRBV6-5 and J usage is TRBJ1-2; 9 bases are shared with TRBD1. V was pared by 6 bases and J by 4 bases, with 6 bases of the junction left unmatched. There are 14 residues in the CDR3. In germline, CDR1 is MNHEY, CDR2 SVGAGI.

This clone was seen a single time. The V call is TRBV3-1 (or the pseudogene TRBV3-2), the J call TRBJ2-2, with no clear D. Trimming took off 3 bases at V and 3 bases at J, with 5 bases between the two ends. CDR3 size: 13 residues. CDR1 and CDR2 from the germline V gene are LGHDT and YNNKEL (reference sequence). The CDR3 is CASSQADTGELFF. The CDR3 bases are TGTGCCAGCAGCCAGGCCGACACCGGGGAGCTGTTTTTT.